The next 26 T cell receptor beta chains were all read from a single sample in a study of cytomegalovirus exposure and HLA in healthy donors. PCR amplification relied on 60 Vbeta primers (plus 13 Jbeta primers). Sequencing was performed with immunoSEQ multiplex PCR; in TCRdb, only in-frame clones are kept and a portion is missing. The data contain 150,000 or so clones, roughly 80% of them singletons. Sequencing used PBMCs. These receptors were taken from a man aged 45-65 years in good health and CMV-seropositive.

The rearrangement links TRBV18 to TRBJ1-2; D is unclear. With 0 bases removed from V and 6 bases from J, the gap between germline ends came to 8 bases. The length of the CDR3 is 13 residues. In germline, CDR1 is KGHSH, CDR2 LQKENI. The CDR3 DNA sequence: TGTGCCAGCTCACCACCGTATCGGGATGGCTACACCTTC. It is translated as CASSPPYRDGYTF.

CDR3 coding DNA: TGCGCCAGCAGCCAAACGGCAGGGACTAATGAAAAACTGTTTTTT. Its translation: CASSQTAGTNEKLFF. This chain joins TRBV4-1 and TRBJ1-4; a weak D match, TRBD1 (5 bases). The germline V gene has CDR1 MGHRA and CDR2 YSYEKL. The CDR3 contains 15 residues. Deletions cut 2 bases from V and 2 bases from J, with 9 bases between.

The chain couples TRBV11-2 to TRBJ2-1; weak D call: TRBD1 (6 bases). The CDR3 is 15 residues long. In germline, CDR1 is SGHAT, CDR2 FQNNGV. With 4 bases removed from V and 4 bases from J, the gap between germline ends came to 14 bases. CDR3 sequence: CASSSRQGRYNEQFF. The CDR3 DNA reads as TGTGCCAGCAGCTCGAGGCAGGGGAGATACAATGAGCAGTTCTTC.

This rearrangement joins TRBV29-1 to TRBJ2-2; 7 bases are shared with TRBD2. CDR3 length equals 14 residues. Unmatched junction bases numbered 6, after V lost 2 bases and J lost 6 bases. Germline values: CDR1 SQVTM, CDR2 ANQGSEA. CDR3 in amino acids: CSVEWDYSPGELFF. The CDR3 region has the DNA TGCAGCGTTGAATGGGACTATTCACCCGGGGAGCTGTTTTTT.

The chain carries TRBV29-1 and TRBJ2-3; D unresolved. The CDR3 has 12 residues. V was clipped by 0 bases and J by 5 bases, with 6 bases between them. CDR1 and CDR2 (germline): SQVTM, ANQGSEA. The DNA of the CDR3 is TGCAGCGTTGAAGATCAGGAAGATACGCAGTATTTT. As protein: CSVEDQEDTQYF.

V is TRBV5-6 and J is TRBJ2-1; D remains unclear. The CDR3 length is 13 residues. Germline-derived CDR1 and CDR2 are SGHDT and YYEEEE. With 4 bases removed from V and 4 bases from J, the gap between germline ends came to 9 bases. CDR3 amino acids: CASSVTYYNEQFF. The CDR3 DNA follows: TGTGCCAGCAGCGTGACATATTACAATGAGCAGTTCTTC.

The V and J genes are TRBV6-5 and TRBJ1-2; the D is unclear. V was clipped by 5 bases and J by 7 bases, with 11 bases between them. There are 12 residues in the CDR3. CDR1 is MNHEY and CDR2 is SVGAGI in the germline V gene. CDR3 sequence (DNA): TGTGCCAGCAGTCCGAGGGCGACTGGCTACACCTTC. Protein: CASSPRATGYTF.

The chain recombines TRBV7-2 with TRBJ1-1; D gene ambiguous. CDR1 and CDR2 (germline): SGHTA, FQGNSA. V gave up 5 bases and J gave up 5 bases, with 12 bases separating them. The CDR3 runs to 13 residues. The CDR3 sequence: CASSPFVETEAFF. The CDR3 coding sequence is TGTGCCAGCAGCCCCTTTGTTGAGACTGAAGCTTTCTTT.

This clone was recorded a few times. This chain connects TRBV10-3 to TRBJ2-7, with D possibly matching TRBD2 (6 bases). Per the germline V gene, CDR1 is ENHRY and CDR2 is SYGVKD. The CDR3 sequence is 18 residues long. V was pared by 3 bases and J by 2 bases, with 23 bases between. For the CDR3, the DNA is TGTGCCATCAGTGACCCCCACCCCCCAGCGGGCGTTCCCTACGAGCAGTACTTC. Encoded protein: CAISDPHPPAGVPYEQYF.

This chain uses TRBV28 with TRBJ2-5; TRBD1 might be the D (7 bases). This CDR3 region has 15 residues. V lost 3 bases and J lost 6, with 17 bases in between. The germline gives CDR1 MDHEN, CDR2 SYDVKM. The CDR3 here is CASSFQGGGGQTQYF. In DNA form, the CDR3 reads TGTGCCAGCAGTTTCCAGGGGGGAGGAGGGCAGACCCAGTACTTC.

The chain carries TRBV6-5 and TRBJ2-5, with no clear D. The CDR3 is 16 amino acids. V gave up 0 bases and J gave up 5 bases, with 16 bases separating them. Germline values: CDR1 MNHEY, CDR2 SVGAGI. The DNA of the CDR3 is TGTGCCAGCAGTTACTCCCGACGGCCCCCCGGGGAGACCCAGTACTTC. This sequence encodes CASSYSRRPPGETQYF.

The V call is TRBV4-3, the J call TRBJ2-7; 10 nucleotides line up with TRBD2. The germline CDR1 and CDR2 sequences are LGHNA and YSLEER. Losses at the gene ends were 2 bases for V and 10 bases for J; bases not matched to a gene: 8. The CDR3 has 14 amino acids. In DNA, the CDR3 is TGCGCCAGCAGCCAACAGCGGGAGGGCGCGAAACAGTACTTC. It codes for CASSQQREGAKQYF.

The rearrangement uses TRBV6-5 and TRBJ2-5; 11 bases agree with TRBD2. Germline V CDR1 and CDR2: MNHEY, SVGAGI. With 6 bases clipped from V and 7 bases from J, the junction kept 10 bases outside the gene matches. This CDR3 has 15 residues. The CDR3 region is CASRSLAGARGTQYF. The CDR3 coding sequence is TGTGCCAGCAGATCACTAGCGGGGGCCAGGGGGACCCAGTACTTC.

The V gene is TRBV7-9, the J gene TRBJ2-5; TRBD2 matches 16 bases. The J segment lost 4 bases and the V segment lost 5 bases, leaving 10 bases of the junction unmatched. This CDR3 is 18 amino acids long. The germline CDR1 and CDR2 sequences are SEHNR and FQNEAQ (reference sequence). CDR3 nucleotides: TGTGCCAGCAGCCTCCCGGGACTAGCGGGAGGGCTTGGAGAGACCCAGTACTTC. Protein product: CASSLPGLAGGLGETQYF.

The chain links TRBV28 to TRBJ2-1, with 16 bases fitting TRBD2. The germline gives CDR1 MDHEN, CDR2 SYDVKM. The CDR3 consists of 19 residues. With 5 bases clipped from V and 7 bases from J, the junction kept 14 bases outside the gene matches. CDR3 residues: CASSPVPGLAGGTVNEQFF. CDR3 sequence (DNA): TGTGCCAGCAGTCCCGTCCCGGGACTAGCGGGGGGGACGGTAAATGAGCAGTTCTTC.

This chain connects TRBV2 to TRBJ2-7; D is perhaps TRBD2 (7 bases). Germline CDR1 is SNHLY and CDR2 is FYNNEI. Trimming shortened V by 4 bases and J by 1 base, and 14 bases separated the two germline ends. The CDR3 contains 15 residues. The CDR3 reads CASSGGGTGSYEQYF. As DNA, the CDR3 is TGTGCCAGCAGTGGGGGGGGTACAGGGTCCTACGAGCAGTACTTC.

The CDR3, as DNA: TGCAGCGTTGAGTCTAGCGGGGCGTACAATGAGCAGTTCTTC. This codes for CSVESSGAYNEQFF. This rearrangement joins TRBV29-1 to TRBJ2-1, with 9 bases matching TRBD2. Trimming removed 3 bases from V and 4 bases from J; junction bases left unmatched: 4. The CDR3 extends over 14 amino acids. Germline CDR1 and CDR2: SQVTM and ANQGSEA.

The chain combines TRBV5-4 with TRBJ2-7; TRBD1 aligns across 8 bases. Germline assignment: CDR1 SGHNT and CDR2 YYREEE (reference sequence). The CDR3 sequence is 14 residues long. Trimming removed 2 bases from V and 3 bases from J; junction bases left unmatched: 4. CDR3 bases: TGTGCCAGCAGCTTAGGACAGGGTGACTACGAGCAGTACTTC. Its protein is CASSLGQGDYEQYF.

The chain is built from TRBV27 and TRBJ2-7; perhaps TRBD2 as D (6 bases). The CDR3 extends over 14 amino acids. V dropped 3 bases and J dropped 4 bases, with 13 bases sitting between them. The germline V gene has CDR1 MNHEY and CDR2 SMNVEV (reference sequence). This CDR3 is CASSFSGGTYEQYF. Written as DNA, the CDR3 is TGTGCCAGCAGTTTCAGTGGAGGGACTTACGAGCAGTACTTC.

The chain uses TRBV7-2 and TRBJ2-3; perhaps TRBD2 as D (5 bases). The CDR3 consists of 13 residues. Germline CDR1 is SGHTA and CDR2 is FQGNSA. Deletions cut 5 bases from V and 4 bases from J, with 10 bases between. The CDR3 is CASSPLLADTQYF. CDR3 coding DNA: TGTGCCAGCAGCCCTTTACTAGCAGATACGCAGTATTTT.

V and J are TRBV7-2 and TRBJ2-1, with 8 bases that match TRBD2. The ends lost 1 base at V and 9 bases at J; junction bases unmatched: 8. Germline V CDR1 and CDR2: SGHTA, FQGNSA. The CDR3 spans 15 residues. DNA of the CDR3: TGTGCCAGCAGCTTAGGTCTGCCGGGAGGGACTGAGCAGTTCTTC. It specifies CASSLGLPGGTEQFF.

The V and J genes are TRBV5-1 and TRBJ2-2; D gene unclear. Deletions cut 1 base from V and 1 base from J, with 11 bases between. The CDR3 length is 16 residues. Germline loops: CDR1 SGHRS, CDR2 YFSETQ. CDR3 sequence: CASSLSRTLNTGELFF. The CDR3 region has the DNA TGCGCCAGCAGCTTGAGCCGAACGCTGAACACCGGGGAGCTGTTTTTT. The variable domain in full, completed from reference TRBV5-1 and TRBJ2-2, reads KAGVTQTPRYLIKTRGQQVTLSCSPISGHRSVSWYQQTPGQGLQFLFEYFSETQRNKGNFPGRFSGRQFSNSRSEMNVSTLELGDSALYLCASSLSRTLNTGELFFGEGSRLTVL.

This chain connects TRBV19 to TRBJ1-5; D unresolved. This CDR3 spans 14 amino acids. Germline V CDR1 and CDR2: LNHDA, SQIVND (reference sequence). V was shortened by 7 bases and J by 5 bases, with 15 bases between the two germline ends. The CDR3 nucleotides read TGTGCCAGTATGGCAGGCCCTTGGGATCAGCCCCAGCATTTT. Translation gives CASMAGPWDQPQHF.

This sequence joins TRBV27 and TRBJ2-1; no clear D. This CDR3 region has 12 residues. V shed 3 bases and J shed 5 bases, with 5 bases lying between them. Germline loops: CDR1 MNHEY, CDR2 SMNVEV (reference sequence). The CDR3 DNA is TGTGCCAGCAGTTTGTCTAACAATGAGCAGTTCTTC. It codes for CASSLSNNEQFF.

This clone was observed a handful of times. V gene TRBV2 combines with J gene TRBJ1-1; D remains ambiguous. The V gene's germline CDR1 is SNHLY and CDR2 FYNNEI. Deletions cut 8 bases from V and 0 bases from J, with 10 bases between. The CDR3 runs 13 residues. As DNA, the CDR3 is TGTGCCAGCTTTGAGGAGGTGAACACTGAAGCTTTCTTT. Its protein is CASFEEVNTEAFF.

The CDR3 DNA is TGTGCCAGCAGTTTATCCCCTACTCTTATCGGCTACACCTTC. It translates to CASSLSPTLIGYTF. This chain links TRBV28 with TRBJ1-2; D is ambiguous. There are 14 residues in the CDR3. From germline, CDR1 is MDHEN and CDR2 SYDVKM. The V gene lost 1 base and the J gene lost 8 bases, with 14 bases spanning the gap.